This T cell receptor beta chain was documented in a study of blood T cell repertoires in COVID-19. This clone has only a few counts. Per the study methods: The authors estimated nucleated cell counts from reference gene primer amplification. The table came from immunoSEQ multiplex PCR; TCRdb's copy has only in-frame clones and leaves some out. The D gene and trimming were derived from the DNA, and the V and J assignments and clone size from that table. Found here are around 140,000 clones, about 89% of them singletons; the top ten hold roughly 2.9%. Between the trimmed V and J ends, which lost 5 bases and 4 bases, there was a span of 11 bases. The CDR3 length is 14 residues. From germline, CDR1 is MNHEY and CDR2 SVGEGT.

The V and J genes are TRBV6-2 or TRBV6-3 and TRBJ2-2; TRBD2 might be the D (6 bases). This clonotype was obtained from a man in his fifties or sixties with active or convalescent COVID-19. Material: peripheral blood. CDR3 bases: TGTGCCAGCAGTCCGCGGGAAACCACCGGGGAGCTGTTTTTT. Its translation is CASSPRETTGELFF.